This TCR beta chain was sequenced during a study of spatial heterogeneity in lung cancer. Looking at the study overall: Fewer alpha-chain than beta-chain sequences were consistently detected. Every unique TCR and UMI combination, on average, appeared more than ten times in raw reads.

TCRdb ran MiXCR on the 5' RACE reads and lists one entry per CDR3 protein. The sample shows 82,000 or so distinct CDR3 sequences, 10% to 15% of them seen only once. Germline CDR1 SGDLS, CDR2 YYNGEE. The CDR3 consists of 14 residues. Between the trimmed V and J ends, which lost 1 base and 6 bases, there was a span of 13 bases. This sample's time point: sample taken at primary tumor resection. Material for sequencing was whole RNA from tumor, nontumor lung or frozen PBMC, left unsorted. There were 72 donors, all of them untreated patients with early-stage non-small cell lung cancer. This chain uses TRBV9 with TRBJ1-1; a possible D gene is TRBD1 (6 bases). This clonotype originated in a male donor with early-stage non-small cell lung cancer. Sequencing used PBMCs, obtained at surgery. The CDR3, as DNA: TGTGCCAGCAGCGTAAAGGTTAGGGGGGCTGAAGCTTTCTTT. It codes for CASSVKVRGAEAFF.